This passage covers 13 T cell receptor beta chains from one sample sequenced in a study of OX40 agonist ivuxolimab in advanced cancers. Generated by immunoSEQ multiplex PCR, the TCRdb table keeps only in-frame clones and is missing some. The sample holds just under 95,000 clones, around 90% seen once. The specimen was CD4+ or CD8+ T cells sorted from blood, collected in a trial of the OX40 agonist ivuxolimab. The receptor source for this set is an adult with an advanced solid tumor such as melanoma, head and neck, liver or kidney cancer.

This chain links TRBV19 with TRBJ1-1; no clear D. Germline lookup yields CDR1 LNHDA and CDR2 SQIVND (reference sequence). V was trimmed by 2 bases and J by 5 bases, leaving 18 bases between them. The CDR3 is made up of 16 amino acids. The CDR3 coding sequence is TGTGCCAGTAGTATATCAAGCCCAGGCCCGAGAACTGAAGCTTTCTTT. The encoded protein is CASSISSPGPRTEAFF. The full variable domain, rest sourced from reference TRBV19 and TRBJ1-1, is DGGITQSPKYLFRKEGQNVTLSCEQNLNHDAMYWYRQDPGQGLRLIYYSQIVNDFQKGDIAEGYSVSREKKESFPLTVTSAQKNPTAFYLCASSISSPGPRTEAFFGQGTRLTVV.

CDR3 DNA: TGTGCCAGTAGGACAGGGGGCTCCAGCAATGAGCAGTTCTTC. It codes for CASRTGGSSNEQFF. The chain carries TRBV19 and TRBJ2-1; 10 bases match TRBD1. CDR3 length equals 14 residues. J lost 6 bases, V lost 6 bases, and 5 bases had no gene match. CDR1 LNHDA and CDR2 SQIVND come from the germline V gene (reference sequence).

This clone was counted between two and nine times. The CDR3 loop reads CASSSLTRHAFF. DNA for the CDR3: TGTGCCAGCAGCTCCCTGACACGTCACGCTTTCTTT. This sequence joins TRBV7-9 and TRBJ1-1; no firm D call. Germline values: CDR1 SEHNR, CDR2 FQNEAQ (reference sequence). The CDR3 runs to 12 residues. Between the trimmed V and J ends, which lost 4 bases and 11 bases, there was a span of 14 bases.

The chain links TRBV19 to TRBJ2-5; D possibly corresponds to TRBD1 (6 bases). With 4 bases removed from V and 11 bases from J, the gap between germline ends came to 20 bases. Germline CDR1 reads LNHDA; CDR2 reads SQIVND (reference sequence). This CDR3 comprises 14 residues. The CDR3 here is CASSNQGQFVAQYF. DNA for the CDR3: TGTGCCAGTAGTAACCAGGGACAATTCGTCGCACAGTACTTC.

V gene TRBV4-3 combines with J gene TRBJ1-1; D remains ambiguous. Trimming removed 0 bases at V and 2 bases at J, with 7 bases between. Germline V CDR1 and CDR2: LGHNA, YSLEER. The CDR3 runs 14 residues. The CDR3 is CASSQEAYNTEAFF. As DNA, the CDR3 is TGCGCCAGCAGCCAAGAAGCATATAACACTGAAGCTTTCTTT.

This chain connects TRBV5-4 to TRBJ1-1; 9 nucleotides align to TRBD1. With V trimmed by 4 bases and J by 4 bases, 2 bases remained unmatched. This CDR3 spans 13 amino acids. Germline V gene lookup returns CDR1 SGHNT and CDR2 YYREEE (reference sequence). CDR3 region: CASSRQGGTEAFF. The CDR3 nucleotides are TGTGCCAGCAGCCGACAGGGGGGCACTGAAGCTTTCTTT.

V is TRBV6-5 and J is TRBJ1-4; 9 bases align to TRBD1. This CDR3 is built from 15 residues. Trimming took 6 bases from V and 8 from J; bases not matched to a gene: 10. Germline values: CDR1 MNHEY, CDR2 SVGAGI. Here the CDR3 DNA reads TGTGCCAGCAGGTCCTCCGGGACAGGGCACGAAAAACTGTTTTTT. It codes for CASRSSGTGHEKLFF.

The chain employs TRBV5-4 and TRBJ2-5; D is ambiguous. The CDR3 spans 14 residues. From germline, CDR1 is SGHNT and CDR2 YYREEE (reference sequence). The ends were cut back, 0 bases at V and 5 bases at J, with 11 bases in the middle. In DNA, the CDR3 is TGTGCCAGCAGCTTGGTACTTAATCCTGAGACCCAGTACTTC. Amino acid sequence: CASSLVLNPETQYF.

The chain combines TRBV11-1 with TRBJ2-7; 7 positions match TRBD1. Germline V CDR1 and CDR2: SGHAT, FQDESV (reference sequence). V dropped 6 bases and J dropped 0; count of bases not matched to a gene: 5. This CDR3 has 14 amino acids. CDR3 loop: CASSEQGSSYEQYF. The DNA of the CDR3 is TGTGCCAGCAGTGAACAGGGGTCCTCCTACGAGCAGTACTTC.

DNA of the CDR3: TGTGCCAGTAGTATGACCGCTTTCCGGACTCTCGGGGCGGAGCTGTTTTTT. Translation: CASSMTAFRTLGAELFF. The J gene is TRBJ2-2, the V gene TRBV19; D may be TRBD1 or TRBD2 (5 bases each). V gave up 3 bases and J gave up 10 bases, with 24 bases separating them. CDR1 is LNHDA, CDR2 SQIVND, per germline (reference sequence). There are 17 residues in the CDR3.

The rearrangement uses TRBV5-5 and TRBJ1-3, with D perhaps TRBD1 (5 bases). This CDR3 is built from 15 residues. The V end was cut by 1 base, the J end by 4 bases, with 12 bases between. The V gene's germline CDR1 is SGHKS and CDR2 YYEKEE (reference sequence). For the CDR3, the DNA is TGTGCCAGCAGCTTGTCTGGCCAGGGAGGAAACACCATATATTTT. Its protein is CASSLSGQGGNTIYF.

This clone appeared a single time. The rearrangement joins TRBV7-2 to TRBJ2-1; 16 bases match TRBD2. J lost 10 bases, V lost 6 bases, and 12 bases had no gene match. Germline-derived CDR1 and CDR2 are SGHTA and FQGNSA. CDR3 length: 17 residues. Here the CDR3 reads CASRRTGTSGGALEQFF. The CDR3 DNA is TGTGCCAGCAGACGCACCGGGACTAGCGGGGGGGCACTCGAGCAGTTCTTC.

The rearrangement links TRBV6-1 to TRBJ1-2, with 12 bases fitting TRBD1. The trim removed 4 bases at V and 8 bases at J, leaving 8 bases unmatched. Germline CDR1 MNHNS, CDR2 SASEGT. The CDR3 has 15 residues. The CDR3: CASSVLGQGARGYTF. The CDR3 bases are TGTGCCAGCAGTGTCTTGGGACAGGGGGCGCGGGGCTACACCTTC.